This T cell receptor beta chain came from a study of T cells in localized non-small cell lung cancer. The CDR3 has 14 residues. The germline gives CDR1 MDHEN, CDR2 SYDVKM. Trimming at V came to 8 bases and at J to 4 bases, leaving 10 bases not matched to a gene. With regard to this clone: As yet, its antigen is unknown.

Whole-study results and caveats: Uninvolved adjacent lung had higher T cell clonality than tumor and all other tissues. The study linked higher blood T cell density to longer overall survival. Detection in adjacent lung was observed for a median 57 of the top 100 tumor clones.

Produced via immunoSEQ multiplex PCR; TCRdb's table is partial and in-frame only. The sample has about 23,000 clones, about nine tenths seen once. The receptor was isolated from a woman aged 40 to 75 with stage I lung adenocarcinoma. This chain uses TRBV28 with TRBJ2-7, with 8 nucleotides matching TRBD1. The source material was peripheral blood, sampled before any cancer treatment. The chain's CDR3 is CASWGSNRGYEQYF. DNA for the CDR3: TGTGCCAGCTGGGGGTCGAACAGGGGGTACGAGCAGTACTTC.